The rows below give T cell receptor beta chains drawn from one sample of a study of T-cell reconstitution after alpha-beta-depleted transplantation in children. TCRdb re-called the PCR reads through MiXCR, storing one row per CDR3 protein. The sample shows 180,000 or so distinct CDR3 sequences, around 5.9% of them seen only once. The sequencing here drew on PBMCs, taken before TCRalphabeta/CD19-depleted stem cell transplant. These receptor sequences come from a girl under two years old with combined immunodeficiency, due to receive a stem cell transplant. Both conserved end residues are trimmed from each CDR3.

V: TRBV12-3/TRBV12-4
J: TRBJ1-2
CDR3: ASSFQLNYGYT

V: TRBV14
J: TRBJ2-1
CDR3: ASRARGASYNEQF

V: TRBV10-3
J: TRBJ2-3
CDR3: AISATGVGVTDTQY

V: TRBV12-3/TRBV12-4
J: TRBJ2-1
CDR3: ASSVTGVNEQF

V: TRBV6-2/TRBV6-3
J: TRBJ1-1
CDR3: ASTGYFIVHANTEAF

V: TRBV5-1
J: TRBJ2-2
CDR3: ASSSGLAGGHTGELF

V: TRBV7-8
J: TRBJ2-1
CDR3: ASSHAYSPGNEQF

V: TRBV7-3
J: TRBJ2-5
CDR3: ASSLNSAEGGETQY

V: TRBV12-3/TRBV12-4
J: TRBJ2-5
CDR3: ASTKDPWGETQY

V: TRBV2
J: TRBJ2-4
CDR3: ASSEAWVGGPIQY

V: TRBV2
J: TRBJ2-5
CDR3: ASSGQGPQETQY

V: TRBV20-1
J: TRBJ2-2
CDR3: SARGSGANTGELF

V: TRBV15
J: TRBJ2-3
CDR3: ATSRQLADTQY

V: TRBV20-1
J: TRBJ1-4
CDR3: SAIRLTGGATNEKLF

V: TRBV5-4
J: TRBJ1-2
CDR3: ASSGRTSYGYT

V: TRBV5-1
J: TRBJ1-1
CDR3: ASSLVTFWGLGEAF

V: TRBV6-5
J: TRBJ2-7
CDR3: ASSYHGPYEQY

V: TRBV29-1
J: TRBJ2-7
CDR3: SVLGGELSRDTQEQY

V: TRBV7-2
J: TRBJ2-3
CDR3: ASSLALAQGRGAPSTDTQY

V: TRBV20-1
J: TRBJ2-4
CDR3: SARTQPRLDKNIQY

V: TRBV10-3
J: TRBJ2-1
CDR3: AISELAGFGDNEQF

V: TRBV6-2/TRBV6-3
J: TRBJ2-3
CDR3: ASSYFIRGQRNTQY

V: TRBV18
J: TRBJ1-1
CDR3: ASSPRTREGTEAF

V: TRBV19
J: TRBJ2-7
CDR3: ASSIAAIGSYEQY

V: TRBV4-1
J: TRBJ2-1
CDR3: ASSHFGYEQF

V: TRBV5-1
J: TRBJ2-4
CDR3: ARCREGENIQY

V: TRBV12-3/TRBV12-4
J: TRBJ2-3
CDR3: ASSDTSGTDTQY

V: TRBV7-2
J: TRBJ2-6
CDR3: ASSLGWGYGANVLT

V: TRBV28
J: TRBJ2-3
CDR3: ASSFIAGVVIDTQY

V: TRBV7-2
J: TRBJ1-3
CDR3: ASSRRGDGNTIY

V: TRBV28
J: TRBJ2-7
CDR3: ASSPYTGAYEQY

V: TRBV4-1
J: TRBJ2-5
CDR3: ASSPITGEVEETQY

V: TRBV2
J: TRBJ2-5
CDR3: ASSLRVRGQVDETQY

V: TRBV4-1
J: TRBJ2-5
CDR3: ASSLNERGETQY

V: TRBV11-2
J: TRBJ2-1
CDR3: ASSLDLAGDSEQF

V: TRBV19
J: TRBJ1-1
CDR3: ASSKLDSTEAF

V: TRBV30
J: TRBJ2-7
CDR3: ACLGSGSYEQY

V: TRBV20-1
J: TRBJ1-2
CDR3: SVPDRADYGYT

V: TRBV7-9
J: TRBJ2-1
CDR3: ASSPMRLAGGNNEQF

V: TRBV29-1
J: TRBJ2-7
CDR3: SVGPSGIRYEQY

V: TRBV5-1
J: TRBJ1-6
CDR3: ASSLEGGSPLH

V: TRBV30
J: TRBJ2-7
CDR3: AWRHRGNYEQY

V: TRBV29-1
J: TRBJ2-7
CDR3: SVAPSGRGPYEQY

V: TRBV12-3/TRBV12-4
J: TRBJ1-5
CDR3: ASSMTGLGYSPQH

V: TRBV7-2
J: TRBJ2-1
CDR3: ASSVDRGPYSYNEQF

V: TRBV20-1
J: TRBJ1-5
CDR3: SAKGARGQPQH

V: TRBV4-3
J: TRBJ2-7
CDR3: ASSQAWGSYEQY

V: TRBV7-3
J: TRBJ2-1
CDR3: ASSFSGGDNEQF

V: TRBV11-2
J: TRBJ2-2
CDR3: ASSLRLGLANTGELF

V: TRBV7-8
J: TRBJ2-3
CDR3: ASSIGGLGRGGDPDTQY

V: TRBV3-1
J: TRBJ2-5
CDR3: ASSQELETQY

V: TRBV5-1
J: TRBJ2-7
CDR3: ASSPRSREGGDEQY

V: TRBV12-3/TRBV12-4
J: TRBJ2-5
CDR3: ASSFVYPNLAGGPGETQY

V: TRBV20-1
J: TRBJ2-1
CDR3: SARLGIFGRRGLANEQF

V: TRBV3-1
J: TRBJ2-1
CDR3: ASSQGTGRNEQF

V: TRBV14
J: TRBJ2-7
CDR3: ASSQGSTLAEQY

V: TRBV27
J: TRBJ2-3
CDR3: ASSPLAGLSTDTQY